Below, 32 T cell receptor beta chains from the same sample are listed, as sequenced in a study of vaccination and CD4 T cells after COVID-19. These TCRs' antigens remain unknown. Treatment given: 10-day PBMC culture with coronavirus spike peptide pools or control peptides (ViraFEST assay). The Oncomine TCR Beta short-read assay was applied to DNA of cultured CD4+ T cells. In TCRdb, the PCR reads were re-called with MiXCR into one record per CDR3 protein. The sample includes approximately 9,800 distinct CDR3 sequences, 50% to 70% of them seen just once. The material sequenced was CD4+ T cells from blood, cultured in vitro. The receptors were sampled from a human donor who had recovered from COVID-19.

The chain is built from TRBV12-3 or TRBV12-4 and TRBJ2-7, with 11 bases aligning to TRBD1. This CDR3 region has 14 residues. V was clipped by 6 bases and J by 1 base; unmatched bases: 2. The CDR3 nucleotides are TGTGCCAGCAGAGGGACAGGGGGTTCCTACGAGCAGTACTTC. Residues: CASRGTGGSYEQYF.

The CDR3 sequence: CASSPSGTGGNIQYF. As DNA, the CDR3 is TGTGCCAGCAGCCCGTCCGGGACCGGGGGGAACATTCAGTACTTC. V is TRBV14 and J is TRBJ2-4; 7 nucleotides line up with TRBD2. J was trimmed by 7 bases and V by 4 bases; bases with no gene match: 10. From germline, CDR1 is SGHDN and CDR2 FVKESK. CDR3 length equals 15 residues.

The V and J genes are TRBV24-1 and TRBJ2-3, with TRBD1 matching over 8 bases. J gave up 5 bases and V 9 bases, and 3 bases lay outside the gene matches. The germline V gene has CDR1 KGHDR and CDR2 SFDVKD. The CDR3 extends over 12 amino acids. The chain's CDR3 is CATQGAGDTQYF. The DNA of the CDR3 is TGTGCCACCCAGGGGGCAGGAGATACGCAGTATTTT.

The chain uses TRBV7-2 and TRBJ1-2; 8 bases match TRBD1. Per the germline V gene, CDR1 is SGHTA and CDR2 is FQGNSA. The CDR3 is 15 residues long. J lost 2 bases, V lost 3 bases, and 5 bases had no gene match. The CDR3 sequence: CASSLSGGANYGYTF. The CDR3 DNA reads TGTGCCAGCAGCTTGTCAGGGGGCGCGAACTATGGCTACACCTTC.

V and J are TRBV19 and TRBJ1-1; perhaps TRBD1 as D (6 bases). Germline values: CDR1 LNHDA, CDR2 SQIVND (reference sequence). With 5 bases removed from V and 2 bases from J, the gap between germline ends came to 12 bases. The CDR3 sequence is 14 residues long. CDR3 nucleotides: TGTGCCAGTAGTCCCGGGACATTAAACACTGAAGCTTTCTTT. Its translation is CASSPGTLNTEAFF.

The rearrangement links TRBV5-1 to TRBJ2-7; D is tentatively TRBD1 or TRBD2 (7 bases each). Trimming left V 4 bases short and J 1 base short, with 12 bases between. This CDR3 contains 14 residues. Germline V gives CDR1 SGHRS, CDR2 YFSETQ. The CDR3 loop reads CASSPRGGSYEQYF. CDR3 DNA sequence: TGCGCCAGCAGCCCCAGGGGGGGGTCCTACGAGCAGTACTTC.

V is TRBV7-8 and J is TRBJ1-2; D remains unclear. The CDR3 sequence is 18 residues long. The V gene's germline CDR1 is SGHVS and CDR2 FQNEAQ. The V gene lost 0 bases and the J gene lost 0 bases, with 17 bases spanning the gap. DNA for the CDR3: TGTGCCAGCAGCTTAGCGACTTTGGGTCGGACCCCTAACTATGGCTACACCTTC. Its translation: CASSLATLGRTPNYGYTF. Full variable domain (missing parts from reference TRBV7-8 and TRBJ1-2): GAGVSQSPRYKVAKRGQDVALRCDPISGHVSLFWYQQALGQGPEFLTYFQNEAQLDKSGLPSDRFFAERPEGSVSTLKIQRTQQEDSAVYLCASSLATLGRTPNYGYTFGSGTRLTVV.

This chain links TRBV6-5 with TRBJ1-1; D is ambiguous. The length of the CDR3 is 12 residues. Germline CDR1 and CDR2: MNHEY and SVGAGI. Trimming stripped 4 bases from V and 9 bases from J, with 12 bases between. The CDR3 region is CASSSQRQQAFF. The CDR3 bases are TGTGCCAGCAGTTCACAGCGCCAACAAGCTTTCTTT.

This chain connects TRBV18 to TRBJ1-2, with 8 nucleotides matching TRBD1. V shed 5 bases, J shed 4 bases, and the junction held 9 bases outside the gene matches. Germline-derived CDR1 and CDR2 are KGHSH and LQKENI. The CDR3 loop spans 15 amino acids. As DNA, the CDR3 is TGTGCCAGCTCAGCATCGGGACAGGAGTTCTATGGCTACACCTTC. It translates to CASSASGQEFYGYTF.

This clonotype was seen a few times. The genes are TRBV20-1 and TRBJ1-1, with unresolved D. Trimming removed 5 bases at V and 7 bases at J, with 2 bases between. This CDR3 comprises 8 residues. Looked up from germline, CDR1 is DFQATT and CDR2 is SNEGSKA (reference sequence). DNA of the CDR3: TGCAGTGCTGGTGAAGCTTTCTTT. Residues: CSAGEAFF.

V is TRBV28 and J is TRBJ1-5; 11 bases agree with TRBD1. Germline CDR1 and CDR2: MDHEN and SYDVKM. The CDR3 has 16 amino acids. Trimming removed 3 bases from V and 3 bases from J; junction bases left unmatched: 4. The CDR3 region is CASSLRGQGDNQPQHF. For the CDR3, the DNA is TGTGCCAGCAGTTTGAGGGGACAGGGGGACAATCAGCCCCAGCATTTT.

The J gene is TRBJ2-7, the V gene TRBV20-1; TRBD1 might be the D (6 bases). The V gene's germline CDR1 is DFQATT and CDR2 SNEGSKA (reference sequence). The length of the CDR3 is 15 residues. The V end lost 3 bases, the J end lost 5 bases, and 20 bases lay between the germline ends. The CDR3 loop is CSARGPYGGRDEQYF. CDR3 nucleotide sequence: TGCAGTGCTAGGGGGCCCTATGGGGGCCGAGACGAGCAGTACTTC.

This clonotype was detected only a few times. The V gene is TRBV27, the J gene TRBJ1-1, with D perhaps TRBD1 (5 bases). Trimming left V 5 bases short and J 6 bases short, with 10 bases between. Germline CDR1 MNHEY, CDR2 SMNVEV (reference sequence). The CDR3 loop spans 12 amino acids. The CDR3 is CASSPQGSEAFF. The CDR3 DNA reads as TGTGCCAGCAGTCCCCAGGGTTCTGAAGCTTTCTTT.

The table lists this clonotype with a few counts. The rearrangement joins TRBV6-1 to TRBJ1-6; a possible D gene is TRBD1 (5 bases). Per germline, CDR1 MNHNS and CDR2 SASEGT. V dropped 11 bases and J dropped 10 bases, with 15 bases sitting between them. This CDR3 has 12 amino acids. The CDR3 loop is CASTGGSSPLHF. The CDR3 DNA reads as TGTGCCTCCACGGGGGGATCCTCACCCCTCCACTTT.

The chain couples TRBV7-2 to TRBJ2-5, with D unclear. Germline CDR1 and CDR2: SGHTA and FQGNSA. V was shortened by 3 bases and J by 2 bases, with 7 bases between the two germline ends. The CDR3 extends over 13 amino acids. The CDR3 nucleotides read TGTGCCAGCAGCTTGGGCAGTCAAGAGACCCAGTACTTC. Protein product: CASSLGSQETQYF.

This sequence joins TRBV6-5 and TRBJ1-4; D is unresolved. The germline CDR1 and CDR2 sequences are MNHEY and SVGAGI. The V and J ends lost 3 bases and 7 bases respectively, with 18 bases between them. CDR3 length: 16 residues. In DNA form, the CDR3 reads TGTGCCAGCAGTTATCGGTCCAGGCCAAAACCTGAAAAACTGTTTTTT. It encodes CASSYRSRPKPEKLFF.

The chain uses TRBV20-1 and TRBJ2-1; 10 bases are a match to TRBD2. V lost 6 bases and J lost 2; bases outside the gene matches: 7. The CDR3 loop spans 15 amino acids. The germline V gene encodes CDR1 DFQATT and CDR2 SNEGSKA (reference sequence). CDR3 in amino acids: CSAHSGGRPYNEQFF. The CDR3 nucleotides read TGCAGTGCACATAGCGGGGGGCGCCCCTACAATGAGCAGTTCTTC.

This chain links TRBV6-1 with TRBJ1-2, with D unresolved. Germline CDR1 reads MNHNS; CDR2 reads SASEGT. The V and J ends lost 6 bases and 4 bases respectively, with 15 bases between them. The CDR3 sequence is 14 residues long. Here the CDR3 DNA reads TGTGCCAGCAGAACCTTTGAGGCCCGCTATGGCTACACCTTC. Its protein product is CASRTFEARYGYTF.

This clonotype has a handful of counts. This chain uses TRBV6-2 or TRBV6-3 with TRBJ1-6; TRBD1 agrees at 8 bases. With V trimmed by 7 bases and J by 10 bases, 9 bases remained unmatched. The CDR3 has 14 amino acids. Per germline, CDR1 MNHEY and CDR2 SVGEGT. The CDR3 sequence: CASKIQGARSPLHF. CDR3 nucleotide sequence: TGTGCCAGCAAAATCCAGGGGGCTCGATCACCCCTCCACTTT.

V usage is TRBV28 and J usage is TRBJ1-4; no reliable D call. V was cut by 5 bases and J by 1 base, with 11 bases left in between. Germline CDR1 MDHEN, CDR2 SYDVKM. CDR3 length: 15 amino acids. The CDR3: CASSPPWGTNEKLFF. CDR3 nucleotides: TGTGCCAGCAGTCCACCTTGGGGAACTAATGAAAAACTGTTTTTT.

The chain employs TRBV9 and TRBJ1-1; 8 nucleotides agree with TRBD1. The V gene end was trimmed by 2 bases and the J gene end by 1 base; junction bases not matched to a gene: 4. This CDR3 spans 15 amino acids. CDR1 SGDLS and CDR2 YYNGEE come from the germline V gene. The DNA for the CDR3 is TGTGCCAGCAGCGTTGGGACAGGCTCGAACACTGAAGCTTTCTTT. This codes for CASSVGTGSNTEAFF.

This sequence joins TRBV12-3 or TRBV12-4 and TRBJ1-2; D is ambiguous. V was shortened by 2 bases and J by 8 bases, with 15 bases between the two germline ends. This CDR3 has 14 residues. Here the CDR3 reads CASSLSSGVRGYTF. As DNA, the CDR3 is TGTGCCAGCAGTTTATCTTCAGGAGTAAGAGGCTACACCTTC.

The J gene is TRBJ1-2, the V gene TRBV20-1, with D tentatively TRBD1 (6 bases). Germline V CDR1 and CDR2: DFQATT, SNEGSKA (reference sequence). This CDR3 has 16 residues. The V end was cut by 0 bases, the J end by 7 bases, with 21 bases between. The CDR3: CSARDFVRVGASGYTF. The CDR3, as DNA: TGCAGTGCTAGAGATTTTGTACGGGTGGGGGCATCTGGCTACACCTTC.

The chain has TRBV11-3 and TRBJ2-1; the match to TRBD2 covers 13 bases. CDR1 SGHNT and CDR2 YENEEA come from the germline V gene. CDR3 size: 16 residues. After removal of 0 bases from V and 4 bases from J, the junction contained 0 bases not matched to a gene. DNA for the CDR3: TGTGCCAGCAGCTTAGAACTAGCGGGAGGGTACAATGAGCAGTTCTTC. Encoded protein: CASSLELAGGYNEQFF.

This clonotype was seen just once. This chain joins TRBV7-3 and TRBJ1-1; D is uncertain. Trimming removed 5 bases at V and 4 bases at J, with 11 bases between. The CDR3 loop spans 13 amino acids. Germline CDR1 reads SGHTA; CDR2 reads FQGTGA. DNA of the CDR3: TGTGCCAGCAGCACCCGATCCGGCACTGAAGCTTTCTTT. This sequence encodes CASSTRSGTEAFF. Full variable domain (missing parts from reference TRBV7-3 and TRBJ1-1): GAGVSQTPSNKVTEKGKYVELRCDPISGHTALYWYRQSLGQGPEFLIYFQGTGAADDSGLPNDRFFAVRPEGSVSTLKIQRTERGDSAVYLCASSTRSGTEAFFGQGTRLTVV.

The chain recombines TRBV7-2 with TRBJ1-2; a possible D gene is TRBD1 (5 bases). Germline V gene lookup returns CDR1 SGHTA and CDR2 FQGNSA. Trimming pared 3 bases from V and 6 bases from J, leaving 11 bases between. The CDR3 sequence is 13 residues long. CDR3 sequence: CASSLVGTDGYTF. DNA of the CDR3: TGTGCCAGCAGCTTGGTAGGGACCGATGGCTACACCTTC. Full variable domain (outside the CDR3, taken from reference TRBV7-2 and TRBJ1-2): GAGVSQSPSNKVTEKGKDVELRCDPISGHTALYWYRQSLGQGLEFLIYFQGNSAPDKSGLPSDRFSAERTGGSVSTLTIQRTQQEDSAVYLCASSLVGTDGYTFGSGTRLTVV.

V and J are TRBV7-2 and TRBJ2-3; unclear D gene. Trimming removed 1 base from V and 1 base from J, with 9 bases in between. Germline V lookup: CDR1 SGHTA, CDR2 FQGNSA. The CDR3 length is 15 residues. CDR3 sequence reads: CASSLEGRGTDTQYF. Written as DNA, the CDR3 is TGTGCCAGCAGCTTAGAAGGGCGAGGCACAGATACGCAGTATTTT. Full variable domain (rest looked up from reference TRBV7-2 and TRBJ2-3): GAGVSQSPSNKVTEKGKDVELRCDPISGHTALYWYRQSLGQGLEFLIYFQGNSAPDKSGLPSDRFSAERTGGSVSTLTIQRTQQEDSAVYLCASSLEGRGTDTQYFGPGTRLTVL.

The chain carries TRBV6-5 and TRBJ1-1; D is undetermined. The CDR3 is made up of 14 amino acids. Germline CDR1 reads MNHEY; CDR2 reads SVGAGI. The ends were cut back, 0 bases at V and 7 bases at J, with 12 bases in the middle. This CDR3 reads CASSYSGGRLEAFF. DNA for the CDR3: TGTGCCAGCAGTTACTCGGGCGGCAGACTTGAAGCTTTCTTT.

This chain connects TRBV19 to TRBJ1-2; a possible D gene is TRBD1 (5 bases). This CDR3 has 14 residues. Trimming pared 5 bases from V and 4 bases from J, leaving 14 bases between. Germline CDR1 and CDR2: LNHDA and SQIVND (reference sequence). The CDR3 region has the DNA TGTGCCAGTAGTTCCCGGTCGGGGGTCTATGGCTACACCTTC. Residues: CASSSRSGVYGYTF.

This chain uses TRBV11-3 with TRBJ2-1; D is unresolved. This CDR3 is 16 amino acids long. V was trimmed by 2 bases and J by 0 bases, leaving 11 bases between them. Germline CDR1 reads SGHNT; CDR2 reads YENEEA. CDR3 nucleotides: TGTGCCAGCAGCTTAAGCGAACCCAGCTCCTACAATGAGCAGTTCTTC. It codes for CASSLSEPSSYNEQFF.

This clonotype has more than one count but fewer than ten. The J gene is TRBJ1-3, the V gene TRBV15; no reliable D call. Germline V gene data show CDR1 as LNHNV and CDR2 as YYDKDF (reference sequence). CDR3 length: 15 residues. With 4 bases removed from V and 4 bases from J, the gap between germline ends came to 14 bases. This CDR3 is CATSKAAHLGNTIYF. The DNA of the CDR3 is TGTGCCACCAGCAAGGCGGCACACCTCGGAAACACCATATATTTT. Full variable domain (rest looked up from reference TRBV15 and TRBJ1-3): DAMVIQNPRYQVTQFGKPVTLSCSQTLNHNVMYWYQQKSSQAPKLLFHYYDKDFNNEADTPDNFQSRRPNTSFCFLDIRSPGLGDTAMYLCATSKAAHLGNTIYFGEGSWLTVV.

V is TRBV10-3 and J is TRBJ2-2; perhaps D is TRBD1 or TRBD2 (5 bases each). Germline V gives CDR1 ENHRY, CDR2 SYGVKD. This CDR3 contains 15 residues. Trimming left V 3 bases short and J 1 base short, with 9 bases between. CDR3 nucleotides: TGTGCCATCAGTGATGGGGGATTGAACACCGGGGAGCTGTTTTTT. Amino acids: CAISDGGLNTGELFF.